The source of this TCR beta chain is a study of T cell responses to AZD1222 COVID-19 vaccine. Study-level background: Pooled together were second doses at about 4 or about 12 weeks.

General study findings and limits: The peak T cell response came first, and repertoires were sampled only after it. Along spike, vaccine-associated CD4 TCRs were found throughout, with dominance at 160-218 and 743-854. Close to half of all spike-specific TCRs reportedly target regions of the variants that are unmutated.

On this clone itself: Its antigen is not identified.

The table came from immunoSEQ multiplex PCR; TCRdb's copy has only in-frame clones and leaves some out. Among roughly 80,000 clones, over 80% were seen once, and the ten largest hold around 6%. The CDR3 sequence is 14 residues long. Trimming took 6 bases from V and 3 from J; bases not matched to a gene: 7. Germline CDR1 and CDR2: WNHNN and SYGVQD (reference sequence). The rearrangement uses TRBV10-1 and TRBJ1-1, with 7 bases fitting TRBD1. The sequencing here drew on peripheral blood, taken on day 0 of AZD1222 vaccination. The origin of this receptor is an adult in good health. The CDR3 is CASSVDREDTEAFF. As DNA, the CDR3 is TGCGCCAGCAGCGTAGACAGGGAGGACACTGAAGCTTTCTTT.